The TCR beta chain described here comes from a study of T cell changes during pregnancy in multiple sclerosis. Data came from immunoSEQ multiplex PCR; TCRdb stores just in-frame clones and leaves some out. The sample contains approximately 100,000 clones, roughly nine tenths of which appear only once. The sequence came from a female donor with multiple sclerosis, enrolled in a pregnancy study. Sequencing was performed on peripheral blood, taken after pregnancy.

CDR3 residues: CASSRGGPADTQYF. The DNA of the CDR3 is TGTGCCAGCAGCCGGGGGGGGCCCGCAGATACGCAGTATTTT. J is TRBJ2-3 and V is TRBV7-2; 8 positions agree with TRBD2. V gave up 5 bases and J gave up 4 bases; unmatched junction bases: 5. The germline CDR1 and CDR2 sequences are SGHTA and FQGNSA. This CDR3 is built from 14 residues.